Listed here is a single T cell receptor (beta chain). Its antigen is currently unknown. Sequencing was performed with immunoSEQ multiplex PCR; in TCRdb, only in-frame clones are kept and a portion is missing. The table includes tens of thousands of clones, about 80% detected once. The CDR3 consists of 12 residues. Per the germline V gene, CDR1 is SGHDN and CDR2 is FVKESK. The J segment lost 16 bases and the V segment lost 4 bases, leaving 7 bases of the junction unmatched. The record originates from a study of T cells in narcolepsy. Turning to the study itself: Donors had narcolepsy type 1 or type 2, or were healthy controls.

The study's findings and limits: Autoreactive clonotypes reportedly recurred in blood of same and different patients, not controls. HCRT-specific and TRIB2-specific autoreactive clonotypes appeared among same-patient CSF and blood CD4+ clonotypes.

Sequencing was carried out using memory (CD45RA-) CD4+ T cells from blood. The origin of this receptor is a human donor in good health. J is TRBJ2-1 and V is TRBV14; TRBD2 matches 10 bases. The CDR3 spells CASSLIAGGYFF. The CDR3, as DNA: TGTGCCAGCAGCCTCATAGCGGGGGGCTACTTCTTC.